This T cell receptor beta chain is drawn from a study of PD-L1 blockade in urothelial cancer (dated by TCRdb to the late 2010s). Regarding the research as a whole: Every patient began therapy in about 2014 and was given atezolizumab 1,200 mg intravenously every 3 weeks. Twenty-five of 29 patients were identified as males with urothelial cancer of bladder origin, and a prior smoking history was reported by 18 of 29 patients. Blood samples yielded a median of roughly 140,000 T cells and more than 80,000 unique TCRs, with median clonality 0.080. Pretreatment tumor samples, along with matched peripheral blood serially collected before and after atezolizumab treatment, were subjected to TCR sequencing. An exploratory multi-omic analysis was conducted of the somatic, immune and clinical correlates of response to PD-L1 blockade with atezolizumab in urothelial cancer. Blood samples were analyzed at 3 weeks after treatment start (second dose) and at 6 weeks after treatment start. An ECOG performance status of 0 or 1 was recorded for the patients, and 0 to 3 prior chemotherapy regimens had been received by the patients. Durable clinical benefit was achieved by nine patients but not by the remaining 20. In the same patients who had TCR sequencing, pretreatment tumors also underwent whole exome sequencing and RNA sequencing. Durable clinical benefit meant progression-free survival longer than 6 months, and TCR features were also tested against progression-free and overall survival. Pretreatment blood TCR-seq was available for under 35 patients, at least one posttreatment blood collection was obtained for around 25 patients, and tumor TCR-seq was available for around 25 patients.

Synthetic TCR analog templates were spiked into each PCR so that absolute template abundance could be estimated from read counts. TCRbeta CDR3 regions were amplified from genomic DNA with bias-controlled V and J gene primers using the immunoSEQ assay. Sequencing of rearranged TCRbeta segments was performed at approximately 20X coverage. The paper's data handling went like this. Sequencing errors were corrected by clustering, and CDR3s were annotated against IMGT so that V, D and J genes could be assigned. Out-of-frame and stop-codon sequences were excluded, and only productive TCRbeta rearrangements were used in downstream analyses. To compute clonality, Shannon entropy was normalized by the log of the number of unique productive sequences and then subtracted from one. Fisher's exact test with Benjamini-Hochberg correction, at a threshold of adjusted p below 0.01, was used to find clones that differed between time points or between blood and tumor. Held by TCRdb, this immuneACCESS table contains in-frame sequences only and omits some clones. Under half of the omission traces to an unresolved V gene where checked; the cause of the rest is unknown. V and J calls and clone size are given by that table; D and trimming were obtained from the DNA. Recorded for this sample are around 47,000 clones; around 80% of them occurred a single time. The top ten constitute around 13% of the sample.

The full study reports these points: Because of the small sample size (n ≈ 29) and the many exploratory analyses performed, the results are intended to be regarded as hypothesis-generating. A pretreatment peripheral blood TCR clonality below the median was linked to improved progression-free and overall survival. At 3 weeks after the start of treatment, tumor-associated TCR clones in peripheral blood had expanded more in patients with durable benefit (n ≈ 22, p = 0.022).

Based on the germline V gene, the CDR1 and CDR2 sequences are MDHEN and SYDVKM. V drops 5 bases and J drops 8 bases, leaving 15 bases in between. Counted from cysteine to phenylalanine, this CDR3 has 14 amino acids. Kept here is only the CDR3 DNA, which spans 42 bases and is read in frame from base 1. A word on this clone: Its antigen is not yet known. Nothing much larger sits one base from this clone, and base qualities are not available.

Interpreted using the paper, the time point label stands for: peripheral blood 6 weeks after treatment start. The cohort comprised 25 to 35 patients with locally advanced or metastatic urothelial carcinoma treated at Memorial Sloan Kettering on a trial protocol. Peripheral blood mononuclear cells were collected pretreatment and during treatment, with between 1 and 8 total time points per patient. The Qiagen DNeasy Blood extraction kit was used to purify genomic DNA from total PBMCs and tumor samples. PBMCs were collected pretreatment and during treatment, and were isolated and stored as previously described.

The sequenced sample was PBMCs, obtained around atezolizumab (anti-PD-L1) treatment. The chain joins TRBV28 to TRBJ1-4, and perhaps TRBD1 as D gene, on 6 matching bases. This TCR was sampled from a man aged 60 to 69 with urothelial cancer. The CDR3 has the sequence CASSIRGGEEKLFF. In nucleotide form, the sequence is TGTGCCAGCAGTATCAGGGGTGGCGAAGAAAAACTGTTTTTT. The reference TRBV28 and TRBJ1-4 proteins fill in what lies around the CDR3, so the full variable domain reads DVKVTQSSRYLVKRTGEKVFLECVQDMDHENMFWYRQDPGLGLRLIYFSYDVKMKEKGDIPEGYSVSREKKERFSLILESASTNQTSMYLCASSIRGGEEKLFFGSGTQLSVL.